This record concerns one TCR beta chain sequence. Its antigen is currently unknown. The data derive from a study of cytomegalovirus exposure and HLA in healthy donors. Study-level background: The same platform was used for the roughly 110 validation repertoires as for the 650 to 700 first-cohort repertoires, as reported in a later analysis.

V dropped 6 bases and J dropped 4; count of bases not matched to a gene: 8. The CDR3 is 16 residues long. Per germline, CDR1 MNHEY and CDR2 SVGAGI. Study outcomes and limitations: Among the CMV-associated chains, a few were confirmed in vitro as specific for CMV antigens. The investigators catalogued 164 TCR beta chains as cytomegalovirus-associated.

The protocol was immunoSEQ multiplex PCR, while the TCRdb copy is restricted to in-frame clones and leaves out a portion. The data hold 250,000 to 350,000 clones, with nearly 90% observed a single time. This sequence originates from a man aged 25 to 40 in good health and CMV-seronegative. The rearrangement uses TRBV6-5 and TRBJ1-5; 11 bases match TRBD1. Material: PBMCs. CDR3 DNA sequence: TGTGCCAGCAGCTACGGGACAGGGGGATGGAATCAGCCCCAGCATTTT. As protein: CASSYGTGGWNQPQHF.